This record looks at one T cell receptor beta chain sequence and its context. Original processing notes: For nucleated cells, counts were estimated from reference gene primer amplification. Some clones are missing from TCRdb's copy, which holds only in-frame ones; the method was immunoSEQ multiplex PCR. The V and J calls and clone size were taken over from that table, and D and trimming were inferred from the DNA. The profile covers about 120,000 clones, with more than 80% appearing a single time and about 4.7% taken by the ten largest. V gave up 4 bases and J gave up 5 bases; unmatched junction bases: 3. CDR3 length: 13 amino acids. The V gene's germline CDR1 is SGHDT and CDR2 YYEEEE. The entry originates in a study of blood T cell repertoires in COVID-19. At the level of the study: The samples span acute and convalescent COVID-19 from the United States, Italy and Spain. Sources were T cells, B-cell-depleted T cells, or PBMCs; the material itself was cDNA or gDNA.

This sequence was found in a man aged 35-49 years with acute or convalescent COVID-19. The rearrangement links TRBV5-6 to TRBJ1-5, with TRBD1 matching over 7 bases. Sequencing was carried out using peripheral blood. CDR3 sequence reads: CASSQDRDQPQHF. The CDR3 coding sequence is TGTGCCAGCAGCCAAGACAGGGATCAGCCCCAGCATTTT.